This paragraph covers one T cell receptor (beta chain) sequence. This clone was detected only a few times. Its antigen is currently not known. Within one base of it there is no much larger clone, and no base qualities were kept. This specimen comes from a study of CD8+ T cells in alopecia areata listed by TCRdb under 2018. Regarding the complete study: Treated patients were enrolled in an open-label pilot trial of oral tofacitinib at 5 to 10 mg twice daily for moderate-to-severe alopecia areata. In both human patients and the C3H/HeJ mouse model, the study applied high-throughput TCRbeta sequencing to look at T cell clonal expansion in alopecia areata. Biopsies were taken from tofacitinib-treated patients at baseline and again at 4 and 24 weeks into treatment, and several of those patients also had a later scalp biopsy. Scalp tissue and sorted CD4+ and CD8+ peripheral blood T cells from patchy and totalis/universalis alopecia areata patients and from healthy controls were covered by human TCRbeta sequencing. TCRbeta CDR3 regions were amplified by immunoSEQ multiplex PCR with 35 Vbeta forward and 13 Jbeta reverse primers. Scalp clonality was compared among normal scalp (n=4), patchy alopecia areata scalp (n=8), and alopecia totalis/universalis scalp (n=8). Tofacitinib was administered for 6 to 18 months, and 6 months of follow-up off drug were then conducted to assess delayed response and recurrence. RNA was obtained with the PAXgene miRNA kit for fixed scalp, the miRNeasy kit for PBMCs, and the RNeasy kit for mouse skin. What the research found in general, with its limitations: Resident alphabeta T cells in normal human skin are also sequenced, complicating scalp TCR repertoire analysis, unlike mouse skin dominated by gammadelta T cells. Shared TCR sequences between patients were less evident than in mice, which may be partly attributable to HLA diversity in the patient population. Compared with normal scalp, lesional scalp, particularly in alopecia totalis/universalis, had higher clonality and more expanded CD8+ clones, which suggests antigenic drive.

CDR1 and CDR2 were assigned from the germline V gene (reference sequence) as SEHNR and FQNEAQ. Inclusive of the bounding cysteine and phenylalanine, the CDR3 is 13 residues long. CDR3 DNA only is kept here, 39 bases in frame from base 1. V was cut back by 1 base and J by 12 bases, leaving a gap of 16 bases between them. Libraries were built with the immunoSEQ multiplex PCR assay. RNA was extracted from all samples and reverse transcribed into cDNA as template for TCR sequencing. First-strand cDNA was synthesized using SuperScript III with a 2:1 mix of oligo-dT and random hexamers. Amplification bias was assessed with a synthetic immune receptor repertoire, and residual bias was removed computationally. The authors' analysis ran thus. After raw reads were preprocessed to remove errors, the CDR3 was defined following IMGT conventions as running from the conserved cysteine to phenylalanine. Clonality was computed by normalizing Shannon entropy by log2 of the number of productive unique TCRs and subtracting the result from 1. CD4 or CD8 identity of scalp clones was inferred by cross-referencing scalp TCRbeta sequences with sorted blood CD4 and CD8 repertoires. TCRdb obtained this table from immuneACCESS and retained in-frame rearrangements with V and J assigned. These tables miss some clones; where compared with another copy, unresolved V genes account for less than half of the shortfall, and the remainder is unexplained. V and J calls and clone size are given by that table; D and trimming were obtained from the DNA. The sample contains 110,000 or so clones, less than 45% of them found a single time. The ten largest clones capture about 3.1% of the sample.

Lesional scalp punch biopsies and peripheral blood were obtained from alopecia areata patients. PBMCs were separated by density centrifugation and stained for CD3, CD4 and CD8, after which CD4+ and CD8+ T cells were sorted on a FACSAria. Here the chain combines TRBV7-9 and TRBJ2-7, with the D gene uncertain. Source material: CD4+ T cells sorted from blood. The clonotype originates from a human donor with alopecia areata. The DNA sequence is as follows: TGTGCCAGCAGCTTAGAGGGCAAAGCCCAGCCGTACTTC. Protein translation: CASSLEGKAQPYF.